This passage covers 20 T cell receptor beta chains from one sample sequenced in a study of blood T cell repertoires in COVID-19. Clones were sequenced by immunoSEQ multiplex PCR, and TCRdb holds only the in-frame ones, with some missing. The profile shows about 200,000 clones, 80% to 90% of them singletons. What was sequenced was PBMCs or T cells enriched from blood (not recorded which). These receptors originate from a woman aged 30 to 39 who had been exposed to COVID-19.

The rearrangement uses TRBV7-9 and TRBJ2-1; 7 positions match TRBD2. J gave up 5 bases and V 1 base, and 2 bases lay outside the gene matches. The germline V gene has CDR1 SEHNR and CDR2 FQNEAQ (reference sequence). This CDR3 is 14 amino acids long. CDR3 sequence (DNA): TGTGCCAGCAGCTTAGGGGGACTACACAATGAGCAGTTCTTC. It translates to CASSLGGLHNEQFF. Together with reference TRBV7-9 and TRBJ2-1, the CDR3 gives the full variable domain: DTGVSQNPRHKITKRGQNVTFRCDPISEHNRLYWYRQTLGQGPEFLTYFQNEAQLEKSRLLSDRFSAERPKGSFSTLEIQRTEQGDSAMYLCASSLGGLHNEQFFGPGTRLTVL.

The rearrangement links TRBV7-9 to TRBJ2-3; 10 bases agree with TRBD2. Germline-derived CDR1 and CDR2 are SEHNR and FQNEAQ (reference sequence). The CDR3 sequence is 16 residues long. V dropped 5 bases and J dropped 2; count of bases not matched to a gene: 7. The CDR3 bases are TGTGCCAGCAGCCCCCGAGCGGGGGGGCACACAGATACGCAGTATTTT. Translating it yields CASSPRAGGHTDTQYF.

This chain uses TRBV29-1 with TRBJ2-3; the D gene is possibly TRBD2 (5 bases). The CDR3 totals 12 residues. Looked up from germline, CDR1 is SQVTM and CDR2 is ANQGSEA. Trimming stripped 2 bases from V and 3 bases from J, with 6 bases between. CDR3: CSVETGTDTQYF. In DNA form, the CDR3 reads TGCAGCGTTGAAACGGGGACAGATACGCAGTATTTT.

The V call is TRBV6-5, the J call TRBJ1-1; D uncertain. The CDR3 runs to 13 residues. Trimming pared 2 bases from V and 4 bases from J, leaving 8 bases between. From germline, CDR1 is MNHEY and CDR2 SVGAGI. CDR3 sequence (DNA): TGTGCCAGCAGTTACGCGGCCGGCACTGAAGCTTTCTTT. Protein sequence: CASSYAAGTEAFF.

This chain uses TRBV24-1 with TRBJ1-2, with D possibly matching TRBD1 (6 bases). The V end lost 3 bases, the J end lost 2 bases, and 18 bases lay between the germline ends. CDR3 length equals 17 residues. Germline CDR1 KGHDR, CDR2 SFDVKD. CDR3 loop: CATSDPKNRERNYGYTF. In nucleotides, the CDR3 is TGTGCCACCAGTGATCCAAAAAACAGGGAAAGGAACTATGGCTACACCTTC.

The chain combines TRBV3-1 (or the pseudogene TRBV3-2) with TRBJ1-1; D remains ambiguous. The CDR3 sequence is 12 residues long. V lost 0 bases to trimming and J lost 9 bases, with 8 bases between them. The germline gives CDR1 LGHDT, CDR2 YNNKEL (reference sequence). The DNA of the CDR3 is TGTGCCAGCAGCCAAGAGGCGGCTCAAGCTTTCTTT. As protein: CASSQEAAQAFF.

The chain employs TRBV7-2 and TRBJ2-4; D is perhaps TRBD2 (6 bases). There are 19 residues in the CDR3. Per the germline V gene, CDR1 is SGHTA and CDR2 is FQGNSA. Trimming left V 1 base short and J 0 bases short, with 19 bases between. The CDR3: CASSLGPALASLAKNIQYF. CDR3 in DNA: TGTGCCAGCAGCTTAGGGCCTGCTCTAGCGTCCCTAGCCAAAAACATTCAGTACTTC.

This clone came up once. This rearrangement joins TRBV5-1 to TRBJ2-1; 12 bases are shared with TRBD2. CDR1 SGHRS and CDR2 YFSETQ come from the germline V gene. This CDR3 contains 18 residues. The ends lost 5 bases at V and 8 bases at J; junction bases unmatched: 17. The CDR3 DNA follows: TGCGCCAGCAGACGACTAGCGGGGGTATTTAAGGGGTCGGATGAGCAGTTCTTC. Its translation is CASRRLAGVFKGSDEQFF.

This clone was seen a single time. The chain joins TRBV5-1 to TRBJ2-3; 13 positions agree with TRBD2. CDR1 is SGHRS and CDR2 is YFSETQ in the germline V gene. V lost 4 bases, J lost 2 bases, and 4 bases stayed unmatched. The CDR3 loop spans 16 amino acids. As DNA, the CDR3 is TGCGCCAGCAGCCAGACTAGCGGGGGGTACACAGATACGCAGTATTTT. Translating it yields CASSQTSGGYTDTQYF.

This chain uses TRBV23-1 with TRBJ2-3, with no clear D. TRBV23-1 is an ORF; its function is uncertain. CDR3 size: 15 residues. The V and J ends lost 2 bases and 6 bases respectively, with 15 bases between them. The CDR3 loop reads CASSQQVWVGDTQYF. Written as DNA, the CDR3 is TGCGCCAGCAGTCAACAGGTGTGGGTTGGGGATACGCAGTATTTT.

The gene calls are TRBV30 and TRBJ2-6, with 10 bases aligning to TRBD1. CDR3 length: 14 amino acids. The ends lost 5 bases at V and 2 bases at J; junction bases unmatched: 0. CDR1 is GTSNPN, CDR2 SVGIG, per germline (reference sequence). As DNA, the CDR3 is TGTGCCTGGGGACAGGGGGCTGGGGCCAACGTCCTGACTTTC. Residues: CAWGQGAGANVLTF.

The CDR3 loop is CASSPINQVNTEAFF. The DNA for the CDR3 is TGTGCCAGCAGCCCTATAAACCAGGTGAACACTGAAGCTTTCTTT. The chain employs TRBV3-1 (or the pseudogene TRBV3-2) and TRBJ1-1, with D unclear. V was trimmed by 4 bases and J by 0 bases, leaving 12 bases between them. This CDR3 is 15 amino acids long. Germline CDR1 reads LGHDT; CDR2 reads YNNKEL (reference sequence).

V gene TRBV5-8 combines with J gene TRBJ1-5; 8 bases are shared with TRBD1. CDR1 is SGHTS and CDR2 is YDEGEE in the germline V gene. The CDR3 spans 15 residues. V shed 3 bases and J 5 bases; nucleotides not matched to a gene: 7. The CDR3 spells CASSYQGAAYQPQHF. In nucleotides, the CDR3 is TGTGCCAGCAGCTACCAGGGGGCCGCATATCAGCCCCAGCATTTT.

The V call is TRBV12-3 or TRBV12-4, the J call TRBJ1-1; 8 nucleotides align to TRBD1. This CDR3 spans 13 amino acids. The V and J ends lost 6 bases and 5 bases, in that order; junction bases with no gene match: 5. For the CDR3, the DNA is TGTGCCAGCAGGCCGACAGGGGTGACTGAAGCTTTCTTT. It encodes CASRPTGVTEAFF.

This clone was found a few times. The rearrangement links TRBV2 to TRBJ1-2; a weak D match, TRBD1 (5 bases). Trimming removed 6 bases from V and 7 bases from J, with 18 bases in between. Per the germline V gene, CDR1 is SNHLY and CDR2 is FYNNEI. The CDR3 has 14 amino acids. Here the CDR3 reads CASRRTLASAGYTF. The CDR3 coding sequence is TGTGCCAGCAGGAGGACACTCGCCAGTGCTGGCTACACCTTC. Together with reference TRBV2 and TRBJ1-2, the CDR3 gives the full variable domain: EPEVTQTPSHQVTQMGQEVILRCVPISNHLYFYWYRQILGQKVEFLVSFYNNEISEKSEIFDDQFSVERPDGSNFTLKIRSTKLEDSAMYFCASRRTLASAGYTFGSGTRLTVV.

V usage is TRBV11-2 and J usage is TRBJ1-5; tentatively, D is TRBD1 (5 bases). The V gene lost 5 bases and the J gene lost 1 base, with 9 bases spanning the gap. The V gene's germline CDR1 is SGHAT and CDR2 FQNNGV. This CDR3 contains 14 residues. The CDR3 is CASSARQSNQPQHF. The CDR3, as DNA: TGTGCCAGCAGCGCCCGACAGAGCAATCAGCCCCAGCATTTT.

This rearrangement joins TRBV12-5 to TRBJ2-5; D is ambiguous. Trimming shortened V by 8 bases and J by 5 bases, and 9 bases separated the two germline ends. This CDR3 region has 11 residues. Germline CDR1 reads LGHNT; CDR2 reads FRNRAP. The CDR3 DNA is TGTGCTAGTAAAACAGCTGAGACCCAGTACTTC. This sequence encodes CASKTAETQYF.

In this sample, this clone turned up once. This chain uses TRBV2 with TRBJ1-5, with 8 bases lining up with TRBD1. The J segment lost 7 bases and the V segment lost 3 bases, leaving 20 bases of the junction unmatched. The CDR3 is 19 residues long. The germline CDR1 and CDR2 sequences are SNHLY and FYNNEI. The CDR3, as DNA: TGTGCCAGCAGTGATCATAGGTATGCAGGGGGCTCCGAGATCCAGCCCCAGCATTTT. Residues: CASSDHRYAGGSEIQPQHF.

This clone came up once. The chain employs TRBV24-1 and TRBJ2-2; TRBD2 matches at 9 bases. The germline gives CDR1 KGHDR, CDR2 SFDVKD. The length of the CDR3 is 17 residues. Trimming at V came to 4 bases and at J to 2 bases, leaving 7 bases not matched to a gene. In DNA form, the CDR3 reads TGTGCCACCAGTGACCCCCCTAGCGGGGACAACACCGGGGAGCTGTTTTTT. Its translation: CATSDPPSGDNTGELFF.

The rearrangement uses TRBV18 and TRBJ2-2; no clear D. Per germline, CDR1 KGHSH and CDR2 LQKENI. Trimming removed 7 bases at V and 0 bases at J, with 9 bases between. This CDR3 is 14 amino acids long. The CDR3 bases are TGTGCCAGCTGCGAGAACGCGAACACCGGGGAGCTGTTTTTT. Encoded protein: CASCENANTGELFF. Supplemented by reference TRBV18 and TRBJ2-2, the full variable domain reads NAGVMQNPRHLVRRRGQEARLRCSPMKGHSHVYWYRQLPEEGLKFMVYLQKENIIDESGMPKERFSAEFPKEGPSILRIQQVVRGDSAAYFCASCENANTGELFFGEGSRLTVL.